These 17 T cell receptor beta chains came from one sample sequenced in a study of cytomegalovirus exposure and HLA in healthy donors. Primers: 60 Vbeta forward and 13 Jbeta reverse. The method was immunoSEQ multiplex PCR; TCRdb's version includes in-frame clones alone and lacks a portion of them. The table has 120,000 to 150,000 clones, approximately 72% seen once. The specimen sequenced was PBMCs. The receptors were gathered from a woman aged 55-70 years in good health and CMV-seronegative.

This clone turned up a few times. The rearrangement joins TRBV2 to TRBJ2-3; a possible D gene is TRBD2 (5 bases). The CDR3 sequence is 15 residues long. Germline V CDR1 and CDR2: SNHLY, FYNNEI. Trimming shortened V by 2 bases and J by 2 bases, and 11 bases separated the two germline ends. The chain's CDR3 is CASSESAVYTDTQYF. CDR3 sequence (DNA): TGTGCCAGCAGTGAATCAGCGGTCTACACAGATACGCAGTATTTT.

The V gene is TRBV5-1, the J gene TRBJ2-7, with D possibly matching TRBD1 (7 bases). The germline CDR1 and CDR2 sequences are SGHRS and YFSETQ. This CDR3 is built from 14 residues. Trimming took 4 bases from V and 3 from J, leaving 14 bases between them. The chain's CDR3 is CASSTGEVGYEQYF. CDR3 DNA: TGCGCCAGCAGCACAGGGGAGGTCGGCTACGAGCAGTACTTC.

DNA for the CDR3: TGCGCCAGCAGCCGTACTAGCGGGAGGGCCTACGAGCAGTACTTC. It yields the protein CASSRTSGRAYEQYF. This chain joins TRBV5-1 and TRBJ2-7; TRBD2 matches at 13 bases. The V gene end was trimmed by 4 bases and the J gene end by 2 bases; junction bases not matched to a gene: 3. The CDR3 totals 15 residues. Germline V gives CDR1 SGHRS, CDR2 YFSETQ.

This chain uses TRBV7-9 with TRBJ2-3, with 10 bases that match TRBD2. The CDR3 totals 15 residues. V lost 5 bases, J lost 8 bases, and 10 bases stayed unmatched. Germline values: CDR1 SEHNR, CDR2 FQNEAQ (reference sequence). The DNA for the CDR3 is TGTGCCAGCAGCCCGGTGCTAGCGGGAGAGGGTACGCAGTATTTT. Its translation is CASSPVLAGEGTQYF.

J is TRBJ2-3 and V is TRBV5-6; TRBD2 matches 9 bases. The germline CDR1 and CDR2 sequences are SGHDT and YYEEEE. The CDR3 covers 16 residues. V dropped 3 bases and J dropped 0; count of bases not matched to a gene: 5. The CDR3 region is CASSWGLASSTDTQYF. The DNA of the CDR3 is TGTGCCAGCAGCTGGGGACTAGCCTCTAGCACAGATACGCAGTATTTT.

The gene calls are TRBV11-2 and TRBJ1-1; 11 bases line up with TRBD1. The CDR3 runs 16 residues. The V and J ends lost 4 bases and 3 bases, in that order; junction bases with no gene match: 7. The germline CDR1 and CDR2 sequences are SGHAT and FQNNGV. The CDR3 DNA reads as TGTGCCAGCAGCTGGACAGGGGGCGGTGGGGACACTGAAGCTTTCTTT. This translates into CASSWTGGGGDTEAFF.

This chain links TRBV7-2 with TRBJ2-7; 8 bases align to TRBD2. The CDR3 contains 16 residues. Per the germline V gene, CDR1 is SGHTA and CDR2 is FQGNSA. After removal of 0 bases from V and 3 bases from J, the junction contained 7 bases not matched to a gene. The CDR3 loop is CASSLAPAGGRYEQYF. Here the CDR3 DNA reads TGTGCCAGCAGCTTAGCCCCTGCGGGGGGCCGCTACGAGCAGTACTTC.

The chain joins TRBV7-8 to TRBJ2-2, with D possibly being TRBD1 (5 bases). Trimming removed 8 bases from V and 6 bases from J, with 13 bases in between. CDR1 is SGHVS and CDR2 is FQNEAQ in the germline V gene. The CDR3 sequence is 13 residues long. CDR3 protein: CASAQDLAGELFF. For the CDR3, the DNA is TGTGCCAGCGCACAGGATCTTGCCGGGGAGCTGTTTTTT.

This clone came up once. This chain links TRBV29-1 with TRBJ2-3, with TRBD2 matching 7 bases. The CDR3 runs 14 residues. From germline, CDR1 is SQVTM and CDR2 ANQGSEA. Unmatched junction bases numbered 6, after V lost 5 bases and J lost 1 base. CDR3 sequence: CSVQRGTGTDTQYF. DNA for the CDR3: TGCAGCGTTCAGCGGGGCACGGGCACAGATACGCAGTATTTT.

This clone was recorded once. The CDR3 nucleotides read TGTGCCAGCAGCCCTCAAGCGGGAACCCACGAGCAGTACTTC. Translation gives CASSPQAGTHEQYF. This rearrangement joins TRBV9 to TRBJ2-7; 7 bases align to TRBD2. Looked up from germline, CDR1 is SGDLS and CDR2 is YYNGEE. The ends lost 4 bases at V and 5 bases at J; junction bases unmatched: 9. There are 14 residues in the CDR3.

As for this clone: The identical CDR3 is also encoded by other nucleotide sequences in the sample. The V gene is TRBV6-5, the J gene TRBJ1-1, with TRBD1 identical over 7 bases. Germline V CDR1 and CDR2: MNHEY, SVGAGI. V lost 2 bases and J lost 4; bases outside the gene matches: 1. The CDR3 contains 13 residues. The CDR3 bases are TGTGCCAGCAGTTACCCAGGGGGCACTGAAGCTTTCTTT. Translated, it gives CASSYPGGTEAFF.

This clone was counted a few times. This chain connects TRBV5-4 to TRBJ1-1; D is undetermined. This CDR3 is built from 15 residues. Per the germline V gene, CDR1 is SGHNT and CDR2 is YYREEE (reference sequence). With 0 bases removed from V and 0 bases from J, the gap between germline ends came to 9 bases. The CDR3 DNA sequence: TGTGCCAGCAGCTTGGTTCCGGGTATGAACACTGAAGCTTTCTTT. It encodes CASSLVPGMNTEAFF.

The J gene is TRBJ1-5, the V gene TRBV19, with 9 bases lining up with TRBD1. Trimming cost V 4 bases and J 6 bases; bases outside gene matches: 7. The CDR3 spans 15 residues. Germline V lookup: CDR1 LNHDA, CDR2 SQIVND (reference sequence). The CDR3 here is CASSTVTGGGQPQHF. DNA of the CDR3: TGTGCCAGTAGTACGGTCACAGGGGGCGGTCAGCCCCAGCATTTT. The complete variable domain, with remaining parts taken from reference TRBV19 and TRBJ1-5, reads DGGITQSPKYLFRKEGQNVTLSCEQNLNHDAMYWYRQDPGQGLRLIYYSQIVNDFQKGDIAEGYSVSREKKESFPLTVTSAQKNPTAFYLCASSTVTGGGQPQHFGDGTRLSIL.

The rearrangement uses TRBV28 and TRBJ1-1; 7 bases are shared with TRBD1. V was clipped by 5 bases and J by 5 bases; unmatched bases: 11. Germline V gene lookup returns CDR1 MDHEN and CDR2 SYDVKM. There are 15 residues in the CDR3. CDR3 nucleotide sequence: TGTGCCAGCAGTGCACGGACAGGTAGAGGGACTGAAGCTTTCTTT. Translating gives CASSARTGRGTEAFF.

This rearrangement joins TRBV13 to TRBJ2-7; TRBD1 aligns across 7 bases. Germline assignment: CDR1 PRHDT and CDR2 FYEKMQ (reference sequence). This CDR3 region has 13 residues. The junction had 8 bases not matched to a gene; V was cut back by 5 bases and J by 7 bases. The CDR3 is CASSPTGVGEQYF. The CDR3 DNA reads as TGTGCCAGCAGCCCCACAGGGGTGGGAGAGCAGTACTTC.

This chain uses TRBV5-1 with TRBJ1-4, with 9 bases that match TRBD1. This CDR3 is built from 14 residues. The V segment lost 0 bases and the J segment 6 bases; nucleotides outside the gene matches: 0. The germline V gene has CDR1 SGHRS and CDR2 YFSETQ. As DNA, the CDR3 is TGCGCCAGCAGCTTGGGGACAGGGGATGAAAAACTGTTTTTT. Protein product: CASSLGTGDEKLFF.

This clone was detected a few times. V and J are TRBV4-3 and TRBJ1-2; 8 bases are a match to TRBD1. CDR1 is LGHNA and CDR2 is YSLEER in the germline V gene. The CDR3 spans 15 residues. Trimming at V came to 0 bases and at J to 4 bases, leaving 4 bases not matched to a gene. The DNA of the CDR3 is TGCGCCAGCAGCCAAGAGGTTACAGGGGGCTATGGCTACACCTTC. It translates to CASSQEVTGGYGYTF.